Given below is one T cell receptor (beta chain) in context. The data derive from a study of blood T cell repertoires in COVID-19. Study-wide context: Samples came from the United States, Italy and Spain, spanning acute and convalescent COVID-19.

In the original analysis: Estimated nucleated cell counts came from reference gene primer amplification. Sequencing used immunoSEQ multiplex PCR; TCRdb keeps in-frame clones, though not all of them. V and J calls and clone size are as listed in that table; D and trimming were resolved from the DNA. In the table there are about 140,000 clones, around nine tenths of which are singletons. The sequencing sample was made of peripheral blood. The sequence derives from a human donor in a cohort sampled during active COVID-19.

CDR3 residues: CASSLTQGVGQYF. The CDR3 DNA sequence: TGTGCCAGCAGCCTTACCCAGGGGGTTGGGCAGTACTTC. The chain couples TRBV28 to TRBJ2-7; 7 positions agree with TRBD1. Germline CDR1 and CDR2: MDHEN and SYDVKM. V gave up 6 bases and J gave up 9 bases; unmatched junction bases: 11. The CDR3 runs to 13 residues.